A single sample is the source of the 3 T cell receptor beta chains below, sequenced in a study of early T cells in non-severe SARS-CoV-2 infection. From the 5' RACE reads, TCRdb called clonotypes with MiXCR, one entry per CDR3 protein. The sample shows around 80,000 distinct CDR3 sequences, less than 15% of them seen only once. What was sequenced was whole blood. The source is an adult who was a healthcare worker with PCR-confirmed SARS-CoV-2 infection or an uninfected control (not recorded which).

The chain recombines TRBV29-1 with TRBJ2-1; possible D gene TRBD2, 5 bases. The CDR3 has 12 residues. The germline V gene has CDR1 SQVTM and CDR2 ANQGSEA. Trimming took off 8 bases at V and 0 bases at J, with 8 bases between the two ends. The CDR3 sequence: CSTGSSYNEQFF. As DNA, the CDR3 is TGCAGCACGGGGAGCTCCTACAATGAGCAGTTCTTC.

This clonotype was detected a few times. The chain uses TRBV9 and TRBJ2-5; D is perhaps TRBD2 (5 bases). Trimming pared 0 bases from V and 1 base from J, leaving 13 bases between. Per the germline V gene, CDR1 is SGDLS and CDR2 is YYNGEE. The CDR3 totals 16 residues. CDR3 in DNA: TGTGCCAGCAGCGTAGGAAGCGGCCGGACCCAAGAGACCCAGTACTTC. It is translated as CASSVGSGRTQETQYF.

There are many counts of this clonotype. J is TRBJ2-7 and V is TRBV30, with 7 bases identical to TRBD1. The germline CDR1 and CDR2 sequences are GTSNPN and SVGIG (reference sequence). The length of the CDR3 is 14 residues. Trimming cost V 0 bases and J 5 bases; bases outside gene matches: 7. The CDR3 sequence: CAWSVRRTGHEQYF. The CDR3 nucleotides read TGTGCCTGGAGTGTACGAAGGACAGGCCACGAGCAGTACTTC.